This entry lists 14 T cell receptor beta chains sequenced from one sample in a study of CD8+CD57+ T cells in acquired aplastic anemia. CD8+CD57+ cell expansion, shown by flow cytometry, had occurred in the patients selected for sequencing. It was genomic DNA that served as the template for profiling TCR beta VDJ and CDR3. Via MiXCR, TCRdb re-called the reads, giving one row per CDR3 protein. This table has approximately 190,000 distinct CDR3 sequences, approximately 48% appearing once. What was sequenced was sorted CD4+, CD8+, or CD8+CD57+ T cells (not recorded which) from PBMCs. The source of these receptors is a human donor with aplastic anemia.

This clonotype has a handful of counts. CDR3 DNA: TGTGCCAGCACCGGCATAATAGCCCTGACCACACACAATGAGCAGTTCTTC. Amino acid sequence: CASTGIIALTTHNEQFF. The chain joins TRBV6-1 to TRBJ2-1, with D unresolved. The germline V and J ends were trimmed by 7 bases and 5 bases, with 24 bases remaining between them. This CDR3 contains 17 residues. Germline loops: CDR1 MNHNS, CDR2 SASEGT.

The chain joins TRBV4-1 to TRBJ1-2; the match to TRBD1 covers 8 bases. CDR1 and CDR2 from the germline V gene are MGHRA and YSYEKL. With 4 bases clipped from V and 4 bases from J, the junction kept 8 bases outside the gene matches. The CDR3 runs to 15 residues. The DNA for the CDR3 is TGCGCCAGCAGCCTTACCGGGACAGGAGGCTATGGCTACACCTTC. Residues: CASSLTGTGGYGYTF.

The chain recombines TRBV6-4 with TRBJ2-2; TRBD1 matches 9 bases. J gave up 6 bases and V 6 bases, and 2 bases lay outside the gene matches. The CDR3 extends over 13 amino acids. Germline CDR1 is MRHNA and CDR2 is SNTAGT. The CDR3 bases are TGTGCCAGCAGGAGGACAGGGGCCGGGGAGCTGTTTTTT. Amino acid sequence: CASRRTGAGELFF.

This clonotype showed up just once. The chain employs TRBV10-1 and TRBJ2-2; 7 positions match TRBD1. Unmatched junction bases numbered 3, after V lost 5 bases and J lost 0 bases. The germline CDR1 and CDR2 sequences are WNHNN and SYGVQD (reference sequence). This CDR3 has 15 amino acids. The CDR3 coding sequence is TGCGCCAGCAGTACGGGACAGACGAACACCGGGGAGCTGTTTTTT. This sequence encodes CASSTGQTNTGELFF.

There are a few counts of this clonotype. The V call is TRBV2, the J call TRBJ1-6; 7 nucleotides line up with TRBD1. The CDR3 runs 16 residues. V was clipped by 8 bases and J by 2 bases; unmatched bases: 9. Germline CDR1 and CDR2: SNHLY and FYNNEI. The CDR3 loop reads CASSLDRIAYNSPLHF. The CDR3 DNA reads TGTGCCAGCTCTTTGGACAGGATTGCCTATAATTCACCCCTCCACTTT.

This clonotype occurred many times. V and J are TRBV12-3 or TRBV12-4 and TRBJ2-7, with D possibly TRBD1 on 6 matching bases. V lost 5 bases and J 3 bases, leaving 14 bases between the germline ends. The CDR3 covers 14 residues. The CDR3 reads CASSPKQGYYEQYF. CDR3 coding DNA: TGTGCCAGCAGTCCAAAACAGGGTTACTACGAGCAGTACTTC.

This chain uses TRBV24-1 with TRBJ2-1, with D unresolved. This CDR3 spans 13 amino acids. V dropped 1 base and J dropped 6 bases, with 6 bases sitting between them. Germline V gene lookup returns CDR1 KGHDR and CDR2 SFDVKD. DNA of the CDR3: TGTGCCACCAGTGATTTCAATAGCAATGAGCAGTTCTTC. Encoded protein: CATSDFNSNEQFF.

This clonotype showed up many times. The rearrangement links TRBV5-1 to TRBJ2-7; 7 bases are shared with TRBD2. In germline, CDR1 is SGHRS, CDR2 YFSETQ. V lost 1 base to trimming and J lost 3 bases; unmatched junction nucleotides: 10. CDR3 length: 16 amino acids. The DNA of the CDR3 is TGCGCCAGCAGCTTGCCCCAGACTAGCCCCCACTACGAGCAGTACTTC. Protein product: CASSLPQTSPHYEQYF.

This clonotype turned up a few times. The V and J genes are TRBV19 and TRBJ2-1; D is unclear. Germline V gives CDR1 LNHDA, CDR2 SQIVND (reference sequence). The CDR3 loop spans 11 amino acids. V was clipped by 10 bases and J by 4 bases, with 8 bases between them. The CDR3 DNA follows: TGTGCCACCGAATTATACAATGAGCAGTTCTTC. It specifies CATELYNEQFF.

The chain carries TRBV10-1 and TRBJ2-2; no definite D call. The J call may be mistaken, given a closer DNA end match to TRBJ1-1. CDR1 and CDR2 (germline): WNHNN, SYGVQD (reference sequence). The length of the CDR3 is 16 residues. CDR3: CASSGEPPLEHRGAFF. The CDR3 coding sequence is TGCGCCAGCAGTGGGGAGCCACCACTCGAACACCGGGGAGCTTTCTTT.

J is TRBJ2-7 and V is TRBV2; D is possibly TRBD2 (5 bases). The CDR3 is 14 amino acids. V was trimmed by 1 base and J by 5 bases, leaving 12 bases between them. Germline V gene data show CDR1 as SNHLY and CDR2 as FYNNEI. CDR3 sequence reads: CASSEGTPFHEQYF. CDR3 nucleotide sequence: TGTGCCAGCAGTGAAGGGACTCCCTTCCACGAGCAGTACTTC.

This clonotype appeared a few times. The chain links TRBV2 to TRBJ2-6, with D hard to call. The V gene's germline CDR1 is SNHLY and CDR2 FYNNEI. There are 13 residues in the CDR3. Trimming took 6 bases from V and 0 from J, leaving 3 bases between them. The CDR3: CASRNSGANVLTF. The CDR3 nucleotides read TGTGCCAGCAGGAACTCTGGGGCCAACGTCCTGACTTTC.

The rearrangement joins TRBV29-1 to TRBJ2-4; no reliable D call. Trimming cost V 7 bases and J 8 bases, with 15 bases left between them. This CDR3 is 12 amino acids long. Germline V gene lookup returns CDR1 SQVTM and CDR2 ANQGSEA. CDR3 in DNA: TGCAGCGCCGCGGAACGGAATGACATTCAGTACTTC. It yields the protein CSAAERNDIQYF.

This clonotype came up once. The CDR3 nucleotides read TGTGCCAGTAGTACGGGGGGCGGAACCAACTATGGCTACACCTTC. Translated: CASSTGGGTNYGYTF. The chain links TRBV19 to TRBJ1-2; maybe TRBD1 (6 bases). Trimming cost V 4 bases and J 2 bases, with 14 bases left between them. This CDR3 comprises 15 residues. The V gene's germline CDR1 is LNHDA and CDR2 SQIVND (reference sequence).